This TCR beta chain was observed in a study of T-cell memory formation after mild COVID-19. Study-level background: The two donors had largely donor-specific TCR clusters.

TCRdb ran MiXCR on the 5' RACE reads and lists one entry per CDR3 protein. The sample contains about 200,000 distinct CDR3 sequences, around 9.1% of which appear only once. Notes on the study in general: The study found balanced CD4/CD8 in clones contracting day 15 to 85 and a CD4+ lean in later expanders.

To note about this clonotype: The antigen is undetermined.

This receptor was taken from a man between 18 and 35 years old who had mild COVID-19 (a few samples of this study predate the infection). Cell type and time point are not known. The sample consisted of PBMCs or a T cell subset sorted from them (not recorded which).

DNA for the CDR3: TGTGCCAGCAGACGTGGGACAAACTCTGGAAACACCATATATTTT. Translated: CASRRGTNSGNTIYF. This chain uses TRBV9 with TRBJ1-3; TRBD1 might be the D (6 bases). Germline V gene lookup returns CDR1 SGDLS and CDR2 YYNGEE. Trimming took off 5 bases at V and 0 bases at J, with 12 bases between the two ends. There are 15 residues in the CDR3.